This entry lists 24 T cell receptor beta chains sequenced from one sample in a study of sequential checkpoint blockade in melanoma. Measured with immunoSEQ multiplex PCR; TCRdb has only the in-frame clones, and not every one. The sample has roughly 7,000 clones, under 30% seen once. Treatment indicated: randomized to nivolumab then ipilimumab (arm A) or the reverse (arm B). Sequenced material: tumor tissue (inferred from file names), taken from a patient given nivolumab and ipilimumab in sequence. The receptors derive from a human donor with melanoma.

This clone came up once. The chain couples TRBV15 to TRBJ2-1; 7 bases agree with TRBD2. CDR1 is LNHNV, CDR2 YYDKDF, per germline (reference sequence). V trimming: 1 base; J trimming: 3 bases; junction bases outside the gene matches: 9. The CDR3 covers 17 residues. The CDR3 loop reads CATSRVNYAGDYNEQFF. In DNA form, the CDR3 reads TGTGCCACCAGCAGAGTTAACTACGCGGGAGACTACAATGAGCAGTTCTTC.

This clone was seen a few times. This chain uses TRBV11-3 with TRBJ2-5, with 11 bases matching TRBD2. J lost 5 bases, V lost 5 bases, and 19 bases had no gene match. The CDR3 has 19 residues. Per the germline V gene, CDR1 is SGHNT and CDR2 is YENEEA. CDR3 region: CASSRVPLAGGPSSETQYF. The CDR3 region has the DNA TGTGCCAGCAGCCGAGTTCCATTAGCGGGAGGGCCCTCATCGGAGACCCAGTACTTC. The variable domain in full, with the rest retrieved from reference TRBV11-3 and TRBJ2-5, is EAGVVQSPRYKIIEKKQPVAFWCNPISGHNTLYWYLQNLGQGPELLIRYENEEAVDDSQLPKDRFSAERLKGVDSTLKIQPAELGDSAVYLCASSRVPLAGGPSSETQYFGPGTRLLVL.

The V call is TRBV9, the J call TRBJ1-1; a possible D gene is TRBD1 (6 bases). The V gene's germline CDR1 is SGDLS and CDR2 YYNGEE. V was shortened by 5 bases and J by 5 bases, with 16 bases between the two germline ends. The length of the CDR3 is 14 residues. DNA of the CDR3: TGTGCCAGCAGTGAGGAACAGGGTAGTACTGAAGCTTTCTTT. This encodes CASSEEQGSTEAFF.

This clone was detected only a few times. The chain recombines TRBV28 with TRBJ1-5; TRBD1 aligns across 8 bases. There are 15 residues in the CDR3. The germline CDR1 and CDR2 sequences are MDHEN and SYDVKM. Trimming took 7 bases from V and 5 from J; bases not matched to a gene: 10. The CDR3 DNA is TGTGCCAGCACCCTAACAGGGGGAGGGCATCAGCCCCAGCATTTT. Translation: CASTLTGGGHQPQHF.

The chain combines TRBV11-3 with TRBJ2-5; D unclear. Germline V gene sequence: CDR1 SGHNT, CDR2 YENEEA. Trimming stripped 2 bases from V and 0 bases from J, with 7 bases between. The CDR3 length is 14 residues. CDR3 bases: TGTGCCAGCAGCTTATACGAGGACCAAGAGACCCAGTACTTC. Translation: CASSLYEDQETQYF.

J is TRBJ1-5 and V is TRBV6-8; D is unclear. The CDR3 spans 16 residues. Trimming cost V 5 bases and J 3 bases, with 17 bases left between them. The germline gives CDR1 MNHGY, CDR2 SAAAGT. CDR3 sequence: CASSVPESLNNQPQHF. Here the CDR3 DNA reads TGTGCCAGCAGTGTTCCCGAATCCCTTAACAATCAGCCCCAGCATTTT.

The V gene is TRBV5-1, the J gene TRBJ1-1, with 9 bases fitting TRBD1. This CDR3 has 17 amino acids. Losses at the gene ends were 4 bases for V and 1 base for J; bases not matched to a gene: 11. CDR1 and CDR2 from the germline V gene are SGHRS and YFSETQ. CDR3 sequence: CASSKRQGGAGNTEAFF. DNA of the CDR3: TGCGCCAGCAGCAAGAGACAGGGGGGAGCGGGGAACACTGAAGCTTTCTTT. The full variable domain, completed using reference TRBV5-1 and TRBJ1-1, is KAGVTQTPRYLIKTRGQQVTLSCSPISGHRSVSWYQQTPGQGLQFLFEYFSETQRNKGNFPGRFSGRQFSNSRSEMNVSTLELGDSALYLCASSKRQGGAGNTEAFFGQGTRLTVV.

This clone was recorded a few times. The gene calls are TRBV14 and TRBJ2-7, with 8 positions matching TRBD1. The length of the CDR3 is 13 residues. The germline V gene has CDR1 SGHDN and CDR2 FVKESK. The V and J ends lost 7 bases and 9 bases, in that order; junction bases with no gene match: 11. The CDR3 nucleotides are TGTGCCAGCACGGACAGGGTCGGGGTGGCGCAGTACTTC. Its translation: CASTDRVGVAQYF.

This clone occurred a few times. This chain connects TRBV7-6 to TRBJ1-5, with 10 bases fitting TRBD1. Germline CDR1 is SGHVS and CDR2 is FNYEAQ. This CDR3 is 16 amino acids long. J gave up 5 bases and V 5 bases, and 9 bases lay outside the gene matches. This CDR3 is CASSLRGQGGYQPQHF. In nucleotides, the CDR3 is TGTGCCAGCAGCCTACGAGGACAGGGGGGGTATCAGCCCCAGCATTTT.

This chain uses TRBV9 with TRBJ2-5; D is undetermined. Germline loops: CDR1 SGDLS, CDR2 YYNGEE. This CDR3 contains 14 residues. The V and J ends lost 0 bases and 2 bases respectively, with 8 bases between them. The DNA of the CDR3 is TGTGCCAGCAGCGTAGCGGCATCACAAGAGACCCAGTACTTC. Encoded protein: CASSVAASQETQYF.

The chain has TRBV10-1 and TRBJ1-1, with D uncertain. Germline V CDR1 and CDR2: WNHNN, SYGVQD (reference sequence). The CDR3 has 11 residues. The ends were cut back, 8 bases at V and 7 bases at J, with 11 bases in the middle. Here the CDR3 DNA reads TGCGCCAGCCCCGTCAGTGATGAAGCTTTCTTT. Its protein product is CASPVSDEAFF.

This clone has a handful of counts. The rearrangement joins TRBV4-1 to TRBJ1-5, with a possible D match to TRBD1 (5 bases). Between the trimmed V and J ends, which lost 0 bases and 6 bases, there was a span of 12 bases. The CDR3 extends over 15 amino acids. The germline V gene has CDR1 MGHRA and CDR2 YSYEKL. The DNA for the CDR3 is TGCGCCAGCAGCCAAGATGGGGGAGGTAGTCAGCCCCAGCATTTT. Its protein is CASSQDGGGSQPQHF.

This clone was counted a few times. The V call is TRBV6-8, the J call TRBJ2-2, with 11 bases fitting TRBD2. This CDR3 is 15 amino acids long. Unmatched junction bases numbered 4, after V lost 5 bases and J lost 5 bases. In germline, CDR1 is MNHGY, CDR2 SAAAGT. The CDR3 spells CASSTRTSGTGELFF. The CDR3 DNA is TGTGCCAGCAGTACCCGGACTAGCGGGACCGGGGAGCTGTTTTTT.

The genes are TRBV14 and TRBJ2-7; D unresolved. This CDR3 is 12 amino acids long. CDR1 SGHDN and CDR2 FVKESK come from the germline V gene. The V end was cut by 3 bases, the J end by 6 bases, with 9 bases between. The CDR3 loop is CASSQSKSEQYF. The CDR3 DNA sequence: TGTGCCAGCAGCCAGTCAAAGTCCGAGCAGTACTTC.

There are a few counts of this clone. J is TRBJ1-1 and V is TRBV6-8; D is uncertain. CDR3 length: 14 amino acids. V shed 7 bases and J shed 0 bases, with 12 bases lying between them. Germline loops: CDR1 MNHGY, CDR2 SAAAGT. The CDR3 sequence is CASTKDGMNTEAFF. CDR3 DNA: TGTGCCAGCACCAAAGACGGGATGAACACTGAAGCTTTCTTT.

This clone was detected only once. The chain combines TRBV28 with TRBJ2-6; D is tentatively TRBD1 or TRBD2 (5 bases each). The length of the CDR3 is 15 residues. Between the trimmed V and J ends, which lost 3 bases and 2 bases, there was a span of 8 bases. Germline-derived CDR1 and CDR2 are MDHEN and SYDVKM. CDR3 protein: CASSFGGAGANVLTF. Written as DNA, the CDR3 is TGTGCCAGCAGTTTTGGGGGAGCTGGGGCCAACGTCCTGACTTTC.

This clone is labeled as large. V is TRBV6-8 and J is TRBJ2-7; 11 positions agree with TRBD1. CDR1 MNHGY and CDR2 SAAAGT come from the germline V gene. After removal of 6 bases from V and 5 bases from J, the junction contained 3 bases not matched to a gene. The CDR3 is 13 amino acids. The DNA for the CDR3 is TGTGCCAGCAGAGGACAGGGGGCCGACGAGCAGTACTTC. This codes for CASRGQGADEQYF.

This clone was seen ten or more times. The chain recombines TRBV23-1 with TRBJ1-1; the match to TRBD1 covers 9 bases. TRBV23-1 is placed among ORFs of uncertain function. CDR3 length: 13 residues. V lost 6 bases to trimming and J lost 10 bases; unmatched junction nucleotides: 9. The CDR3 bases are TGCGCCAGCAGCCTTGGACAGGGGATAGGAGCTTTCTTT. Translating it yields CASSLGQGIGAFF.

V usage is TRBV6-8 and J usage is TRBJ1-4; a possible D gene is TRBD1 (6 bases). Trimming cost V 6 bases and J 12 bases, with 17 bases left between them. CDR1 and CDR2 from the germline V gene are MNHGY and SAAAGT. The CDR3 extends over 13 amino acids. The DNA of the CDR3 is TGTGCCAGCAGCCCCAGGGGACTGGGCCAACTGTTTTTT. Translating gives CASSPRGLGQLFF.

The chain carries TRBV19 and TRBJ2-1; D remains ambiguous. Trimming cost V 7 bases and J 4 bases, with 14 bases left between them. The CDR3 has 14 amino acids. The V gene's germline CDR1 is LNHDA and CDR2 SQIVND (reference sequence). This chain's CDR3 is CASMGGSLYNEQFF. As DNA, the CDR3 is TGTGCCAGTATGGGCGGCAGTCTATACAATGAGCAGTTCTTC.

The V gene is TRBV1, the J gene TRBJ1-2. TRBV1 is a listed pseudogene. The CDR3 totals 15 residues. The chain's CDR3 is CASSQGHMGGPGYTF. CDR3 DNA: TGCGCCAGCAGCCAAGGGCATATGGGGGGCCCTGGCTACACCTTC.

This clone was counted many times. The chain carries TRBV11-3 and TRBJ2-2; tentatively, D is TRBD1 (6 bases). Per germline, CDR1 SGHNT and CDR2 YENEEA. Trimming took off 5 bases at V and 0 bases at J, with 13 bases between the two ends. This CDR3 contains 16 residues. The CDR3 reads CASSGDRYPNTGELFF. The CDR3 nucleotides read TGTGCCAGCAGCGGAGACAGGTACCCGAACACCGGGGAGCTGTTTTTT.

This clone was found a few times. The V gene is TRBV9, the J gene TRBJ2-7, with 10 nucleotides matching TRBD1. Germline V gene data show CDR1 as SGDLS and CDR2 as YYNGEE. The CDR3 totals 14 residues. Trimming cost V 6 bases and J 4 bases; bases outside gene matches: 7. The CDR3 nucleotides read TGTGCCAGCACCCCATTGGGACAGGGGTACGAGCAGTACTTC. This codes for CASTPLGQGYEQYF. The full variable domain, its missing parts supplied by reference TRBV9 and TRBJ2-7, is DSGVTQTPKHLITATGQRVTLRCSPRSGDLSVYWYQQSLDQGLQFLIQYYNGEERAKGNILERFSAQQFPDLHSELNLSSLELGDSALYFCASTPLGQGYEQYFGPGTRLTVT.

The V and J genes are TRBV5-1 and TRBJ2-3, with 7 bases aligning to TRBD2. The CDR3 is made up of 15 amino acids. The germline CDR1 and CDR2 sequences are SGHRS and YFSETQ. The V segment lost 0 bases and the J segment 1 base; nucleotides outside the gene matches: 2. As DNA, the CDR3 is TGCGCCAGCAGCTTGGTTCTAGCGGGCACAGATACGCAGTATTTT. Its translation is CASSLVLAGTDTQYF.